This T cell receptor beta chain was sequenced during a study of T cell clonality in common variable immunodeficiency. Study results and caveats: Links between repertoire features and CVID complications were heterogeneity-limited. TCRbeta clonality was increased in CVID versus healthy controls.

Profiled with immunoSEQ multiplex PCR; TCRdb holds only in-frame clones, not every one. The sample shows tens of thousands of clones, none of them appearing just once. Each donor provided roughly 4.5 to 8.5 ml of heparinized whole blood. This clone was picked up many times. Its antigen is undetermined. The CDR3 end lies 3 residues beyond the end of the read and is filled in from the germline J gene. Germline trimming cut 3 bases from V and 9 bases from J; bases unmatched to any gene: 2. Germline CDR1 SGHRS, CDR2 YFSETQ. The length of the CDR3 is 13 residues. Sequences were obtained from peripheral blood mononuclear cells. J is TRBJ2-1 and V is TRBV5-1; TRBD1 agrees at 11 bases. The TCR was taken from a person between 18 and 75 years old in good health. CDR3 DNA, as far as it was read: TGCGCCAGCAGCTGGACAGGGGGCAGTGAG. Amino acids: CASSWTGGSE. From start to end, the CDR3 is CASSWTGGSEQFF.